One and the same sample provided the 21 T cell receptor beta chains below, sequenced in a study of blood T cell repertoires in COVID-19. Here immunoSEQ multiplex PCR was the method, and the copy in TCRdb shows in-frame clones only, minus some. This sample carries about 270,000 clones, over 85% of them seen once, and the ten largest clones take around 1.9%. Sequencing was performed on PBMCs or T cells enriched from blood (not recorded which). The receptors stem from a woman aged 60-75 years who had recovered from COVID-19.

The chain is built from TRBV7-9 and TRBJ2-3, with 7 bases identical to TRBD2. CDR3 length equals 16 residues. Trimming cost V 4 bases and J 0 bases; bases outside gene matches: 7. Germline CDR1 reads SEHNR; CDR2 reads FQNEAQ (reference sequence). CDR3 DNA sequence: TGTGCCAGCAGCTCAGTAGCGGGTAGTAGCACAGATACGCAGTATTTT. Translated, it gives CASSSVAGSSTDTQYF.

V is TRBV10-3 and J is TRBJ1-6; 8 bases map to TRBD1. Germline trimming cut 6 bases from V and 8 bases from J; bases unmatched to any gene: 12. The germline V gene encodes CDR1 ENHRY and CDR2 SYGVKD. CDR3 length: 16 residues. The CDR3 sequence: CAISSSAGGRDSPLHF. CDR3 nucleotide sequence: TGTGCCATCAGCTCCTCCGCAGGGGGCAGAGATTCACCCCTCCACTTT.

The CDR3 DNA follows: TGTGCCAGCAACCTACTAGCGGGGCGGGATACGCAGTATTTT. Translating it yields CASNLLAGRDTQYF. The chain employs TRBV2 and TRBJ2-3; 10 positions match TRBD2. The CDR3 covers 14 residues. V gave up 7 bases and J gave up 6 bases; unmatched junction bases: 7. The germline CDR1 and CDR2 sequences are SNHLY and FYNNEI.

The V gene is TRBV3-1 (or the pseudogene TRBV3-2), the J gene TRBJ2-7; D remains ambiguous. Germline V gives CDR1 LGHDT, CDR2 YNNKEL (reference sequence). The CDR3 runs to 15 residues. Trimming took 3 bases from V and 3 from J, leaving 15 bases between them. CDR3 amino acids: CASSHAPPGYYEQYF. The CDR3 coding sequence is TGTGCCAGCAGCCATGCCCCTCCAGGATACTACGAGCAGTACTTC.

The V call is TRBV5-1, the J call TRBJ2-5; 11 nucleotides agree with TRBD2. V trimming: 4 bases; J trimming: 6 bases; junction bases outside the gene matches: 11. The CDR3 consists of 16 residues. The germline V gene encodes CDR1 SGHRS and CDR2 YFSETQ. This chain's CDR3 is CASSQDPRLAGQTQYF. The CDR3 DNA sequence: TGCGCCAGCAGCCAAGATCCGAGACTAGCGGGACAGACCCAGTACTTC.

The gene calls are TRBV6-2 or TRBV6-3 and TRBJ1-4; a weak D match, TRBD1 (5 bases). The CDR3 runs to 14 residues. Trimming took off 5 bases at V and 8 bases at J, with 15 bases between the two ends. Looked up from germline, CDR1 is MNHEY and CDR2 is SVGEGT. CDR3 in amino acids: CASSTSRVGEKLFF. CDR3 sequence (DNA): TGTGCCAGCAGTACAAGCAGGGTTGGGGAAAAACTGTTTTTT.

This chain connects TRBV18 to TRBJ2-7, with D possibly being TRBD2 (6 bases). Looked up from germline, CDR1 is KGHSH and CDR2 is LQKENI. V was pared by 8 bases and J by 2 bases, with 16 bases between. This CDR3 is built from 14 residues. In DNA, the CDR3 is TGTGCCAGCGCGAACACACCGGGGGCCTACGAGCAGTACTTC. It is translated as CASANTPGAYEQYF.

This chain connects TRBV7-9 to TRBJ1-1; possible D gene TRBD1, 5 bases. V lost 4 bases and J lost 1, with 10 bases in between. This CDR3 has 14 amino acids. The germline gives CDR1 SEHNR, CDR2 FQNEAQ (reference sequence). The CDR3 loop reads CASSSPTGNTEAFF. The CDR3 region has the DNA TGTGCCAGCAGCTCCCCTACAGGGAACACTGAAGCTTTCTTT.

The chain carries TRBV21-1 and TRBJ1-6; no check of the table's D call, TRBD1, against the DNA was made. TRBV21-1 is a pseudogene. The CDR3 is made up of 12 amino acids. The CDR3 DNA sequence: TGTGCCAGCAGCATAACAGACTCACCCCTCCACTTT. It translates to CASSITDSPLHF.

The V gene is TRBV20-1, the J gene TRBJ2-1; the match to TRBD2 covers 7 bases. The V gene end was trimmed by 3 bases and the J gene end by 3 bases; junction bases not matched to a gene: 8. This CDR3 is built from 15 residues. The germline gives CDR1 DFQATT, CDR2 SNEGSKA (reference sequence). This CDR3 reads CSASESSGYYNEQFF. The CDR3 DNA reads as TGCAGTGCTAGTGAGTCTAGCGGATACTACAATGAGCAGTTCTTC.

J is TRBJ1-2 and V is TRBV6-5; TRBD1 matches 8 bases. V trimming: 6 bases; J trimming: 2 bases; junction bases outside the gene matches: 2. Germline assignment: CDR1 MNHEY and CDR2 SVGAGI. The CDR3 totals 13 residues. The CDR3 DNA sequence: TGTGCCAGCAGCCGACAGGGGAACTATGGCTACACCTTC. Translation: CASSRQGNYGYTF.

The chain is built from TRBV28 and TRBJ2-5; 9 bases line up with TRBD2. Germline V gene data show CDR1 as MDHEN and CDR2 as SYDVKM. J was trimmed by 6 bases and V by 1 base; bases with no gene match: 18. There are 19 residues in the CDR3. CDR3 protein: CASSLFGRIAGDSGKTQYF. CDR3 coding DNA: TGTGCCAGCAGTTTATTCGGTAGGATAGCGGGAGATAGCGGTAAGACCCAGTACTTC.

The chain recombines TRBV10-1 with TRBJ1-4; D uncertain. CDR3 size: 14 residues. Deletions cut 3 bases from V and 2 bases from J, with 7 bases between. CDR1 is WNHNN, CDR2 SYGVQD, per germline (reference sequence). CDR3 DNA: TGCGCCAGCAGTGAAGGAGCCACTAATGAAAAACTGTTTTTT. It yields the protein CASSEGATNEKLFF.

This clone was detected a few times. The CDR3 sequence is CASTDRVNEQFF. The CDR3 coding sequence is TGTGCCAGCACGGACAGGGTGAATGAGCAGTTCTTC. The rearrangement uses TRBV6-5 and TRBJ2-1, with 8 nucleotides matching TRBD1. The CDR3 covers 12 residues. Per the germline V gene, CDR1 is MNHEY and CDR2 is SVGAGI. Trimming took 7 bases from V and 7 from J; bases not matched to a gene: 3.

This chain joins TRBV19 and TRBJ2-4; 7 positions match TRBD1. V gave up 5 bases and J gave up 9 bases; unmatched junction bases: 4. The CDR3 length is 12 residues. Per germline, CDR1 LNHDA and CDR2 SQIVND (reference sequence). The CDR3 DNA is TGTGCCAGTAGTGGGGACAGCGGCATTCAGTACTTC. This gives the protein CASSGDSGIQYF.

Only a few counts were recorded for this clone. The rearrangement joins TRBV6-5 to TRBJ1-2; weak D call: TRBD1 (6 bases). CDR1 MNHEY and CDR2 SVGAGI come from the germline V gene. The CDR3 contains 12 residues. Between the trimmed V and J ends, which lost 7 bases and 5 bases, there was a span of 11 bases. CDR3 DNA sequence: TGTGCCAGCACCCGGACAGAATATGGCTACACCTTC. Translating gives CASTRTEYGYTF.

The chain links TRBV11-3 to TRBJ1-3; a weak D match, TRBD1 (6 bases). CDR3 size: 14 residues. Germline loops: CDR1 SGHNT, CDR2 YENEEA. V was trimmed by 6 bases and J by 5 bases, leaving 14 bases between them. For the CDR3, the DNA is TGTGCCAGCAGTCTACAGGGCCGGAGAAACACCATATATTTT. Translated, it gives CASSLQGRRNTIYF.

This CDR3 reads CASSELGQGLDEQFF. The CDR3 nucleotides are TGTGCCAGCAGTGAATTGGGACAGGGTTTGGATGAGCAGTTCTTC. The chain carries TRBV6-1 and TRBJ2-1, with 9 bases lining up with TRBD1. V lost 2 bases and J lost 8; bases outside the gene matches: 7. The germline V gene has CDR1 MNHNS and CDR2 SASEGT. This CDR3 has 15 residues.

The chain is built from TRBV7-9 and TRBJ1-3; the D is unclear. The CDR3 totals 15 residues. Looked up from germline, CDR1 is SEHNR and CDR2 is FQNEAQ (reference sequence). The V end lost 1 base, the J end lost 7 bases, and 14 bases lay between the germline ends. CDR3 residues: CASSLVPFRKNTIYF. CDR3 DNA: TGTGCCAGCAGCTTAGTTCCCTTCAGGAAGAACACCATATATTTT. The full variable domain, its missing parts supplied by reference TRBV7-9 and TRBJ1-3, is DTGVSQNPRHKITKRGQNVTFRCDPISEHNRLYWYRQTLGQGPEFLTYFQNEAQLEKSRLLSDRFSAERPKGSFSTLEIQRTEQGDSAMYLCASSLVPFRKNTIYFGEGSWLTVV.

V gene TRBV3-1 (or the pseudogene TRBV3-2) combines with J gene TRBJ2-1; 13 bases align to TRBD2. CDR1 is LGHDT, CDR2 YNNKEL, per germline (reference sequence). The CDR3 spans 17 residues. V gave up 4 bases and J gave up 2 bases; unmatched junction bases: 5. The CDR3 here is CASSREGTSGAYNEQFF. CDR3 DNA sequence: TGTGCCAGCAGCCGGGAAGGGACTAGCGGGGCCTACAATGAGCAGTTCTTC.

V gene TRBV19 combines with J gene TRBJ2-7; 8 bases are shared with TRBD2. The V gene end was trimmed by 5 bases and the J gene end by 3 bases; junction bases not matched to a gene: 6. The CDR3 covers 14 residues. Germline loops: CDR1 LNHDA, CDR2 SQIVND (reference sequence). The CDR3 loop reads CASSSGTSLYEQYF. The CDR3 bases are TGTGCCAGTAGTTCCGGGACTAGTCTCTACGAGCAGTACTTC. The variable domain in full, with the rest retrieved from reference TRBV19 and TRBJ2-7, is DGGITQSPKYLFRKEGQNVTLSCEQNLNHDAMYWYRQDPGQGLRLIYYSQIVNDFQKGDIAEGYSVSREKKESFPLTVTSAQKNPTAFYLCASSSGTSLYEQYFGPGTRLTVT.